The clone carrying this TCR beta chain has only a few counts. Combining a sample-barcoded 5' primer with a J-beta primer mix, a second PCR ran for roughly 7 to 11 cycles. TCRdb reprocessed the 5' RACE reads with MiXCR, giving one entry per CDR3 protein. The repertoire holds fewer than 700,000 distinct CDR3 sequences, with roughly 41% as singletons. The CDR3 extends over 13 amino acids. The trim removed 1 base at V and 7 bases at J, leaving 0 bases unmatched. The germline CDR1 and CDR2 sequences are MGHDK and SYGVNS. Every donor gave ten milliliters of peripheral blood. The source of the sample is a study of blood T cells in healthy people across ages.

This receptor was taken from an elderly man in good health. The sample consisted of blood. V gene TRBV25-1 combines with J gene TRBJ1-2; TRBD1 matches at 10 bases. The CDR3 DNA follows: TGTGCCAGCAGTGAATGGGACAGGGGTGGCTACACCTTC. Amino acids: CASSEWDRGGYTF.